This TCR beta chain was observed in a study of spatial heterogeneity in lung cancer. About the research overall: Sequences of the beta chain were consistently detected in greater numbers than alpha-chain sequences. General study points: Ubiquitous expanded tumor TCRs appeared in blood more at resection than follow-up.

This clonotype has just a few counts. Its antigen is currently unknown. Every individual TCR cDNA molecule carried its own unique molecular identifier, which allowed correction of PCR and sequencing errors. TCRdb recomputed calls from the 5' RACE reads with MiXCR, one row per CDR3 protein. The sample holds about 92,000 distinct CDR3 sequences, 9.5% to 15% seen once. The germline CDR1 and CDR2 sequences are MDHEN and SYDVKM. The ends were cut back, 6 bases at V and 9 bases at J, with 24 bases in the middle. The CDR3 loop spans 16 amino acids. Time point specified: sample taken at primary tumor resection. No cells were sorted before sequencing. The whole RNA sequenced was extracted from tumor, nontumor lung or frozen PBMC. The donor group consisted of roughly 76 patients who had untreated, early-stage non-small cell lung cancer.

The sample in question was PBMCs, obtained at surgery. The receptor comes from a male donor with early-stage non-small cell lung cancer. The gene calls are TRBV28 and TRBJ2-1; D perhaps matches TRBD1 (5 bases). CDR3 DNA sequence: TGTGCCAGCAGCCAAACCCAGGGATTTGCTGGTGGTGAGCAGTTCTTC. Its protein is CASSQTQGFAGGEQFF.